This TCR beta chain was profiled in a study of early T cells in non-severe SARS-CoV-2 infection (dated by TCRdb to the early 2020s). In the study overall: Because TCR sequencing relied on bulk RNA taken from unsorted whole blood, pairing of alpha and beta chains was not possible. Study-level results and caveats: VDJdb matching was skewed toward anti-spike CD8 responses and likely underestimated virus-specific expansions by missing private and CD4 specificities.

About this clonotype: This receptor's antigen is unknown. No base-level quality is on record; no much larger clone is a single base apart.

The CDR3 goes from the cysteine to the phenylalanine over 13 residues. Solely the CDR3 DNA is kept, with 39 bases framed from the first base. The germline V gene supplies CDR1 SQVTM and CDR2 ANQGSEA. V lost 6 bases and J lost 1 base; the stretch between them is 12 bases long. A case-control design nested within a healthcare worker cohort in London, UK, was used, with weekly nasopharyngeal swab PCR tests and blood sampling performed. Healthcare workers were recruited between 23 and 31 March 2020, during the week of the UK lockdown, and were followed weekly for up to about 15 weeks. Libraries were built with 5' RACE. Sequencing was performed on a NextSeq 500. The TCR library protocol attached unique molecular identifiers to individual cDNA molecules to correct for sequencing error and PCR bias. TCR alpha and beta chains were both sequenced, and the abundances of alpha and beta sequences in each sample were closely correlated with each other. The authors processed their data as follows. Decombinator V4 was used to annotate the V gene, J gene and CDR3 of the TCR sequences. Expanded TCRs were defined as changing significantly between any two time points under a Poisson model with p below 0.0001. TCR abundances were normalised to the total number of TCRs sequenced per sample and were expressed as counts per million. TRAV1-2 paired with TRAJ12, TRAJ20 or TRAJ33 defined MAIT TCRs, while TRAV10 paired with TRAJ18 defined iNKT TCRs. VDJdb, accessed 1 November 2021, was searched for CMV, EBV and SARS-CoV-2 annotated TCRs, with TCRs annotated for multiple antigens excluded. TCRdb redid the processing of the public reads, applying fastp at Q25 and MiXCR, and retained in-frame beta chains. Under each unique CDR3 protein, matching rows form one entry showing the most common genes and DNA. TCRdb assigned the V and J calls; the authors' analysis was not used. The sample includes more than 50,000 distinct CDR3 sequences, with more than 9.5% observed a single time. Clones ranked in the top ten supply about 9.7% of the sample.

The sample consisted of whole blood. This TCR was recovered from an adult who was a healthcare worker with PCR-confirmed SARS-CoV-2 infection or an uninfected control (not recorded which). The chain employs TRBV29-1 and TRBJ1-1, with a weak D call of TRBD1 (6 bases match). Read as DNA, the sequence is TGCAGCGTCGGAGACAGGACGAACACTGAAGCTTTCTTT. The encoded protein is CSVGDRTNTEAFF. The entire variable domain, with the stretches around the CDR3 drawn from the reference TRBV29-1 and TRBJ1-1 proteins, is SAVISQKPSRDICQRGTSLTIQCQVDSQVTMMFWYRQQPGQSLTLIATANQGSEATYESGFVIDKFPISRPNLTFSTLTVSNMSPEDSSIYLCSVGDRTNTEAFFGQGTRLTVV.